The next 26 T cell receptor beta chains were all read from a single sample in a study of cytomegalovirus exposure and HLA in healthy donors. With 60 Vbeta and 13 Jbeta primers, the PCR was carried out. Method: immunoSEQ multiplex PCR; TCRdb's copy keeps in-frame clones and lacks some. The table includes roughly 150,000 clones, less than 85% detected once. The sequenced sample was PBMCs. The receptor set was obtained from a woman aged 60-75 years in good health and CMV-seropositive.

This chain links TRBV5-4 with TRBJ2-7; 8 bases line up with TRBD2. J was trimmed by 2 bases and V by 0 bases; bases with no gene match: 4. Germline CDR1 is SGHNT and CDR2 is YYREEE (reference sequence). This CDR3 region has 15 residues. CDR3: CASSLGVAGTYEQYF. DNA for the CDR3: TGTGCCAGCAGCTTGGGGGTAGCGGGGACCTACGAGCAGTACTTC.

This clone was recorded a few times. The chain combines TRBV5-4 with TRBJ2-7, with TRBD1 identical over 7 bases. CDR1 is SGHNT and CDR2 is YYREEE in the germline V gene (reference sequence). V lost 4 bases, J lost 0 bases, and 7 bases stayed unmatched. The CDR3 totals 15 residues. The chain's CDR3 is CASSQGGQASYEQYF. The CDR3, as DNA: TGTGCCAGCAGCCAAGGGGGCCAGGCCTCCTACGAGCAGTACTTC.

This clone has only a few counts. This chain uses TRBV7-2 with TRBJ1-5; D remains unclear. The CDR3 covers 12 residues. V gave up 1 base and J gave up 6 bases, with 4 bases separating them. Germline V lookup: CDR1 SGHTA, CDR2 FQGNSA. CDR3 DNA sequence: TGTGCCAGCAGCTTAGTCGGTCAGCCCCAGCATTTT. This sequence encodes CASSLVGQPQHF.

The chain has TRBV25-1 and TRBJ1-6; 8 positions agree with TRBD1. The CDR3 extends over 13 amino acids. Germline CDR1 is MGHDK and CDR2 is SYGVNS. V was pared by 4 bases and J by 11 bases, with 4 bases of the junction left unmatched. The CDR3 sequence: CASSANRGTPLHF. CDR3 sequence (DNA): TGTGCCAGCAGTGCAAACAGGGGGACACCCCTCCACTTT.

Written as DNA, the CDR3 is TGTGCCAGCAGTTTTAGGGGGAGAGCAAATCAGCCCCAGCATTTT. Protein: CASSFRGRANQPQHF. The chain joins TRBV28 to TRBJ1-5; D is possibly TRBD1 (6 bases). V was shortened by 3 bases and J by 4 bases, with 13 bases between the two germline ends. CDR1 and CDR2 (germline): MDHEN, SYDVKM. The CDR3 sequence is 15 residues long. The entire variable domain, with the rest obtained from reference TRBV28 and TRBJ1-5, is as follows: DVKVTQSSRYLVKRTGEKVFLECVQDMDHENMFWYRQDPGLGLRLIYFSYDVKMKEKGDIPEGYSVSREKKERFSLILESASTNQTSMYLCASSFRGRANQPQHFGDGTRLSIL.

This clone was seen once. This chain uses TRBV2 with TRBJ2-2, with TRBD2 matching 7 bases. After removal of 8 bases from V and 4 bases from J, the junction contained 10 bases not matched to a gene. CDR1 and CDR2 from the germline V gene are SNHLY and FYNNEI. The CDR3 extends over 15 amino acids. CDR3 sequence reads: CASGLVPRGTGELFF. The CDR3 nucleotides are TGTGCCAGCGGACTAGTCCCTCGGGGCACCGGGGAGCTGTTTTTT.

The chain has TRBV5-1 and TRBJ1-1, with D unclear. Deletions cut 0 bases from V and 6 bases from J, with 12 bases between. The CDR3 covers 14 residues. Germline CDR1 SGHRS, CDR2 YFSETQ. For the CDR3, the DNA is TGCGCCAGCAGCTTGGATTCGGGGAGGGCTGAAGCTTTCTTT. Its protein product is CASSLDSGRAEAFF.

CDR3 DNA: TGTGCCAGCAGTCAGATCATGAACACTGAAGCTTTCTTT. As protein: CASSQIMNTEAFF. The chain links TRBV28 to TRBJ1-1; D unclear. Germline V gene data show CDR1 as MDHEN and CDR2 as SYDVKM. The CDR3 covers 13 residues. Deletions cut 5 bases from V and 0 bases from J, with 7 bases between. Based on the CDR3 plus reference TRBV28 and TRBJ1-1, the full variable domain is DVKVTQSSRYLVKRTGEKVFLECVQDMDHENMFWYRQDPGLGLRLIYFSYDVKMKEKGDIPEGYSVSREKKERFSLILESASTNQTSMYLCASSQIMNTEAFFGQGTRLTVV.

V and J are TRBV7-8 and TRBJ2-7, with a possible D match to TRBD1 (6 bases). Germline CDR1 is SGHVS and CDR2 is FQNEAQ. This CDR3 contains 14 residues. With 5 bases removed from V and 4 bases from J, the gap between germline ends came to 15 bases. CDR3 loop: CASSQQQGRYEQYF. CDR3 DNA sequence: TGTGCCAGCAGCCAGCAGCAGGGGCGGTACGAGCAGTACTTC.

The V call is TRBV4-1, the J call TRBJ2-1; the D gene is possibly TRBD2 (5 bases). The CDR3 runs to 13 residues. V lost 4 bases and J lost 5, with 9 bases in between. Germline loops: CDR1 MGHRA, CDR2 YSYEKL. The CDR3 loop reads CASSLSGNNEQFF. The CDR3 DNA sequence: TGCGCCAGCAGCCTCTCCGGGAACAATGAGCAGTTCTTC.

The rearrangement joins TRBV30 to TRBJ1-2; D might be TRBD1 (6 bases). The CDR3 totals 13 residues. Between the trimmed V and J ends, which lost 5 bases and 4 bases, there was a span of 14 bases. Germline V lookup: CDR1 GTSNPN, CDR2 SVGIG (reference sequence). In DNA, the CDR3 is TGTGCCTGGTTCCCGGGACACCGCTATGGCTACACCTTC. This translates into CAWFPGHRYGYTF.

The chain couples TRBV9 to TRBJ2-1; 9 nucleotides agree with TRBD1. This CDR3 spans 23 amino acids. J was trimmed by 0 bases and V by 0 bases; bases with no gene match: 22. Germline V gene data show CDR1 as SGDLS and CDR2 as YYNGEE. DNA for the CDR3: TGTGCCAGCAGCGTAGAGGACAGGGGCCCTAATACCCGATCCCTTAGCTCCTACAATGAGCAGTTCTTC. This codes for CASSVEDRGPNTRSLSSYNEQFF.

The chain joins TRBV6-5 to TRBJ2-7; D is undetermined. This CDR3 comprises 14 residues. The V end lost 0 bases, the J end lost 0 bases, and 6 bases lay between the germline ends. Germline V gene sequence: CDR1 MNHEY, CDR2 SVGAGI. CDR3 DNA: TGTGCCAGCAGTTACTCCAGACTCTCCTACGAGCAGTACTTC. Residues: CASSYSRLSYEQYF.

The chain links TRBV4-1 to TRBJ2-1; TRBD2 agrees at 11 bases. The germline CDR1 and CDR2 sequences are MGHRA and YSYEKL. V shed 2 bases and J 7 bases; nucleotides not matched to a gene: 7. The CDR3 totals 16 residues. As DNA, the CDR3 is TGCGCCAGCAGCCAAAGGGGCACTAGCGGGAGAAATGAGCAGTTCTTC. It encodes CASSQRGTSGRNEQFF.

The chain employs TRBV28 and TRBJ2-3; no clear D. V lost 1 base, J lost 6 bases, and 5 bases lay in between. The CDR3 is 12 amino acids. Germline-derived CDR1 and CDR2 are MDHEN and SYDVKM. The CDR3 reads CASSLLADTQYF. CDR3 bases: TGTGCCAGCAGTTTATTGGCCGATACGCAGTATTTT.

The chain is built from TRBV5-4 and TRBJ2-2; D gene ambiguous. CDR1 SGHNT and CDR2 YYREEE come from the germline V gene (reference sequence). This CDR3 has 12 amino acids. V lost 4 bases and J lost 7, with 8 bases in between. CDR3 protein: CASSPIGGELFF. The CDR3 DNA reads as TGTGCCAGCAGCCCTATTGGCGGGGAGCTGTTTTTT.

This clone was seen only once. V gene TRBV29-1 combines with J gene TRBJ2-1; D is unclear. Germline assignment: CDR1 SQVTM and CDR2 ANQGSEA. Trimming removed 3 bases at V and 0 bases at J, with 15 bases between. The CDR3 length is 16 residues. This CDR3 reads CSVDLTQRGSYNEQFF. The CDR3 DNA reads as TGCAGCGTTGACCTTACCCAGAGAGGCTCCTACAATGAGCAGTTCTTC.

This clone was counted once. The rearrangement joins TRBV10-3 to TRBJ2-5; D not certain. The V and J ends lost 0 bases and 5 bases respectively, with 13 bases between them. Germline V CDR1 and CDR2: ENHRY, SYGVKD. The CDR3 length is 15 residues. CDR3 region: CAISESKPSEETQYF. DNA of the CDR3: TGTGCCATCAGTGAGTCGAAACCCTCCGAGGAGACCCAGTACTTC.

This clone was seen at least ten times. The CDR3 protein is CASPATDRGEQFF. The CDR3, as DNA: TGTGCCAGCCCCGCTACGGACAGGGGTGAGCAGTTCTTC. The genes are TRBV6-1 and TRBJ2-1; 9 bases line up with TRBD1. Germline CDR1 MNHNS, CDR2 SASEGT. J gave up 9 bases and V 8 bases, and 8 bases lay outside the gene matches. The CDR3 has 13 residues.

The chain links TRBV4-1 to TRBJ2-5, with 15 bases fitting TRBD2. The V segment lost 4 bases and the J segment 7 bases; nucleotides outside the gene matches: 7. The CDR3 has 16 residues. Germline values: CDR1 MGHRA, CDR2 YSYEKL. CDR3 DNA sequence: TGCGCCAGCAGCCCCGGACTAGCGGGAGGGATACGGACCCAGTACTTC. Amino acid sequence: CASSPGLAGGIRTQYF.

V usage is TRBV27 and J usage is TRBJ1-5; TRBD1 aligns across 7 bases. CDR3 length equals 15 residues. Germline assignment: CDR1 MNHEY and CDR2 SMNVEV (reference sequence). J gave up 3 bases and V 5 bases, and 7 bases lay outside the gene matches. The CDR3 sequence is CASSPLGQTNQPQHF. DNA of the CDR3: TGTGCCAGCAGTCCCTTGGGACAGACCAATCAGCCCCAGCATTTT.

This sequence joins TRBV6-1 and TRBJ1-5; unclear D gene. V lost 0 bases and J 4 bases, leaving 10 bases between the germline ends. Germline V CDR1 and CDR2: MNHNS, SASEGT. The CDR3 runs 15 residues. The CDR3 DNA sequence: TGTGCCAGCAGTGAAGCCCAAAGCCCGAATCAGCCCCAGCATTTT. Its protein is CASSEAQSPNQPQHF.

In this sample, this clone turned up a few times. V is TRBV7-9 and J is TRBJ2-2, with D tentatively TRBD1 (6 bases). Germline assignment: CDR1 SEHNR and CDR2 FQNEAQ (reference sequence). Trimming shortened V by 7 bases and J by 5 bases, and 20 bases separated the two germline ends. This CDR3 has 16 amino acids. CDR3 nucleotides: TGTGCCAGCACCATCCCGACAGGAAGGGGTACCGGGGAGCTGTTTTTT. It encodes CASTIPTGRGTGELFF. The full variable domain, in which reference TRBV7-9 and TRBJ2-2 provide the parts outside the CDR3, is DTGVSQNPRHKITKRGQNVTFRCDPISEHNRLYWYRQTLGQGPEFLTYFQNEAQLEKSRLLSDRFSAERPKGSFSTLEIQRTEQGDSAMYLCASTIPTGRGTGELFFGEGSRLTVL.

The genes are TRBV7-2 and TRBJ1-2; 7 bases fit TRBD1. This CDR3 has 13 amino acids. After removal of 5 bases from V and 6 bases from J, the junction contained 6 bases not matched to a gene. Germline V gives CDR1 SGHTA, CDR2 FQGNSA. This CDR3 reads CASSPRGHHGYTF. The CDR3 DNA reads as TGTGCCAGCAGCCCGAGGGGGCACCATGGCTACACCTTC.

CDR3 amino acids: CASSLSGVGETQYF. Here the CDR3 DNA reads TGTGCCAGCAGCTTATCCGGGGTGGGGGAGACCCAGTACTTC. The chain uses TRBV7-3 and TRBJ2-5, with D possibly being TRBD2 (5 bases). CDR1 and CDR2 from the germline V gene are SGHTA and FQGTGA. This CDR3 contains 14 residues. Between the trimmed V and J ends, which lost 2 bases and 5 bases, there was a span of 12 bases.

This chain joins TRBV9 and TRBJ1-2; 7 bases line up with TRBD1. Germline trimming cut 2 bases from V and 4 bases from J; bases unmatched to any gene: 8. The CDR3 is 15 amino acids. The V gene's germline CDR1 is SGDLS and CDR2 YYNGEE. The CDR3: CASSVSTGAGYGYTF. The DNA for the CDR3 is TGTGCCAGCAGCGTCAGTACAGGGGCCGGCTATGGCTACACCTTC.